The 5 T cell receptor beta chains presented below share a single source sample, sequenced in a study of somatic mutations in cytotoxic T cells in rheumatoid arthritis (TCRdb year 2017). Libraries were built with the immunoSEQ multiplex PCR assay. Held by TCRdb, this immuneACCESS table contains in-frame sequences only and omits some clones. Under half of the omission traces to an unresolved V gene where checked; the cause of the rest is unknown. For this sample there are about 8,600 clones; 70% to 85% appear just once. Roughly 40% of the sample comes from the top ten. Sequenced: CD8+ T cells sorted from blood. The receptors derive from a woman between 50 and 59 years old in good health.

The chain links TRBV13 to TRBJ2-2; maybe TRBD2 (5 bases). Per the germline V gene, CDR1 is PRHDT and CDR2 is FYEKMQ (reference sequence). Trimming cost V 3 bases and J 5 bases, with 19 bases left between them. The CDR3 sequence is 17 residues long. The CDR3 region has the DNA TGTGCCAGCAGCTTTGCCTCCCAACTAGAGTGGACCGGGGAGCTGTTTTTT. Its protein product is CASSFASQLEWTGELFF.

The rearrangement joins TRBV25-1 to TRBJ2-1; 8 bases align to TRBD1. CDR1 and CDR2 (germline): MGHDK, SYGVNS. Germline trimming cut 3 bases from V and 6 bases from J; bases unmatched to any gene: 4. This CDR3 has 14 residues. CDR3: CASSDRGLFNEQFF. The CDR3, as DNA: TGTGCCAGCAGTGACAGGGGGCTATTCAATGAGCAGTTCTTC.

V usage is TRBV5-6 and J usage is TRBJ1-5, with 8 bases lining up with TRBD1. The V gene's germline CDR1 is SGHDT and CDR2 YYEEEE. This CDR3 has 16 residues. The V gene end was trimmed by 2 bases and the J gene end by 7 bases; junction bases not matched to a gene: 11. The CDR3: CASSFWGRGLEQPQHF. CDR3 DNA sequence: TGTGCCAGCAGCTTTTGGGGCAGGGGGCTTGAGCAGCCCCAGCATTTT.

The chain joins TRBV29-1 to TRBJ2-3, with 10 bases fitting TRBD1. This CDR3 comprises 15 residues. V trimming: 6 bases; J trimming: 3 bases; junction bases outside the gene matches: 9. Looked up from germline, CDR1 is SQVTM and CDR2 is ANQGSEA. This CDR3 reads CSVETGGFYTDTQYF. CDR3 DNA: TGCAGCGTCGAGACAGGGGGCTTTTATACAGATACGCAGTATTTT.

The chain combines TRBV5-1 with TRBJ2-7, with 8 bases fitting TRBD2. The J segment lost 0 bases and the V segment lost 4 bases, leaving 3 bases of the junction unmatched. Looked up from germline, CDR1 is SGHRS and CDR2 is YFSETQ. This CDR3 comprises 14 residues. The CDR3 nucleotides read TGCGCCAGCAGCCCGACTAGCGCCTCCTACGAGCAGTACTTC. Its translation: CASSPTSASYEQYF.